The 5 T cell receptor beta chains reported below all come from one sample, sequenced in a study of blood T cell repertoires in COVID-19 (dated by TCRdb to 2018 to 2021). The library was prepared using the immunoSEQ multiplex PCR assay. Sourced from immuneACCESS, this table was stored by TCRdb with only in-frame sequences that have V and J called. A share of the clones is absent; for the studies checked, an unresolved V gene accounts for under half, and the remainder has no known explanation. For this sample there are about 280,000 clones; roughly 90% appear just once. Just under 0.95% of the sample belongs to the ten largest clones. The sequenced sample consisted of peripheral blood. These receptors were taken from a woman in her forties who had recovered from COVID-19.

V is TRBV11-3 and J is TRBJ2-1; 16 bases are a match to TRBD2. This CDR3 has 16 amino acids. The V and J ends lost 5 bases and 8 bases, in that order; junction bases with no gene match: 6. Germline V gene sequence: CDR1 SGHNT, CDR2 YENEEA. The CDR3 DNA follows: TGTGCCAGCAGCACTTCCGGGACTAGCGGGAGGGATGAGCAGTTCTTC. Translating it yields CASSTSGTSGRDEQFF.

The chain is built from TRBV2 and TRBJ2-5; 11 positions agree with TRBD2. Germline values: CDR1 SNHLY, CDR2 FYNNEI. The CDR3 has 16 amino acids. With 6 bases clipped from V and 5 bases from J, the junction kept 11 bases outside the gene matches. CDR3 DNA: TGTGCCAGCAGCCCCGGGACTAGCGGAGGGGCGGAGACCCAGTACTTC. Its protein product is CASSPGTSGGAETQYF.

V usage is TRBV9 and J usage is TRBJ2-5, with 15 positions matching TRBD2. This CDR3 contains 17 residues. V was pared by 0 bases and J by 3 bases, with 3 bases of the junction left unmatched. Germline CDR1 reads SGDLS; CDR2 reads YYNGEE. The CDR3 region is CASSVGTSGRAEETQYF. CDR3 DNA: TGTGCCAGCAGCGTAGGGACTAGCGGGAGGGCCGAAGAGACCCAGTACTTC.

The V call is TRBV2, the J call TRBJ2-7; D unresolved. The CDR3 covers 10 residues. The germline CDR1 and CDR2 sequences are SNHLY and FYNNEI. V was pared by 9 bases and J by 1 base, with 4 bases between. CDR3 coding DNA: TGTGCCAGTATGTCCTACGAGCAGTACTTC. The encoded protein is CASMSYEQYF.

The chain joins TRBV19 to TRBJ2-3; D ambiguous. Trimming removed 8 bases from V and 12 bases from J, with 12 bases in between. This CDR3 region has 10 residues. The germline CDR1 and CDR2 sequences are LNHDA and SQIVND (reference sequence). The CDR3 nucleotides read TGTGCCAGTGGCAAAATCGTCCAGTATTTT. Amino acid sequence: CASGKIVQYF.